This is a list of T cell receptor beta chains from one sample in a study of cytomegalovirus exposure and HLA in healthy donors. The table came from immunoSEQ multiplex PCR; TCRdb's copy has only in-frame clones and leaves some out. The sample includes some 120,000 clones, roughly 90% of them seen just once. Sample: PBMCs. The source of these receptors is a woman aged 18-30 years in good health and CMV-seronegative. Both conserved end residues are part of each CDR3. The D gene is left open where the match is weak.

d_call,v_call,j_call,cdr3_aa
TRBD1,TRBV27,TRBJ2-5,CASSSFQGAPGETQYF
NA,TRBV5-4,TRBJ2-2,CASSAGLLQNTGELFF
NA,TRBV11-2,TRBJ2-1,CASSREGSSYNEQFF
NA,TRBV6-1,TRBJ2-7,CASSGTVGYEQYF
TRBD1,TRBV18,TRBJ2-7,CASSPWTGYNEQYF
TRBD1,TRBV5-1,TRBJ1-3,CASSLDRGSGNTIYF
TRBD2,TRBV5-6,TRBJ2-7,CASRAAGGYEQYF
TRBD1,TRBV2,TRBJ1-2,CASTTGNYGYTF
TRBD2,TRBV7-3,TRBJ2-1,CASSLLPSGETEQFF
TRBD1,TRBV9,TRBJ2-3,CASSVGRVQGGVGTDTQYF
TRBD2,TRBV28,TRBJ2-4,CASRSSGLAKNIQYF
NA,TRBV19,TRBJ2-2,CASSLTGNTGELFF
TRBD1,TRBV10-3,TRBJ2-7,CATGQSSYEQYF
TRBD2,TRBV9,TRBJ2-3,CASSPSGREDTQYF
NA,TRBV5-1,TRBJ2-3,CASSLGGIAGGSTDTQYF
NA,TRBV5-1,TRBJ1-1,CASSRQGPPNTEAFF
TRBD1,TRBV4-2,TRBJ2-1,CASSQAGTGGNEQFF
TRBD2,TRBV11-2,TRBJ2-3,CASSTRLAIGTDTQYF
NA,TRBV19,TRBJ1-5,CASSIWAGGNQPQHF
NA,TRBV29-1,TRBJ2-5,CSVFQRGSQETQYF